This entry describes one TCR beta chain. In the original processing: The assay estimated nucleated cells by amplifying reference gene primers. Using immunoSEQ multiplex PCR, the repertoire was profiled, and TCRdb retains in-frame clones only, with some absent. V, J and clone size derive from that table, while D and trimming were established from the DNA sequence. The table lists about 110,000 clones, about 85% of them singletons, with roughly 4% in the top ten. The data are from a study of blood T cell repertoires in COVID-19. Study information: Samples came from the United States, Italy and Spain, spanning acute and convalescent COVID-19. T cells, B-cell-depleted T cells, or PBMCs supplied cDNA or gDNA.

The CDR3 is made up of 15 amino acids. Germline assignment: CDR1 SGHKS and CDR2 YYEKEE (reference sequence). V was clipped by 0 bases and J by 2 bases, with 9 bases between them. The genes are TRBV5-5 and TRBJ1-5; a weak D match, TRBD1 (5 bases). The sequence was collected from a man aged 50 to 59 with acute or convalescent COVID-19. Sequenced input: peripheral blood. The CDR3 nucleotides read TGTGCCAGCAGCTTGGGCAGGGAGGGCAATCAGCCCCAGCATTTT. Amino acids: CASSLGREGNQPQHF.